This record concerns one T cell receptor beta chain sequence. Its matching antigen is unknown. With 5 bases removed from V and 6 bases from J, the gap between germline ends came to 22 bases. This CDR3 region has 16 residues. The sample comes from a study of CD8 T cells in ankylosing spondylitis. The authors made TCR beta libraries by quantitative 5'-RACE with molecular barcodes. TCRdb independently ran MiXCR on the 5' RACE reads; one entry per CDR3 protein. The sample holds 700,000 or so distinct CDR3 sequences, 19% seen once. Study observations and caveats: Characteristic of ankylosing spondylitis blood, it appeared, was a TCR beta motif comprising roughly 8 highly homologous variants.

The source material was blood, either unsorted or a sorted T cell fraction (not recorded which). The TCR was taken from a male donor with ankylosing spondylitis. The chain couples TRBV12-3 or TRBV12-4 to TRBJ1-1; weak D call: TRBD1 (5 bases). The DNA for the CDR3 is TGTGCCAGCAGTCCCCTCCGGGACTGGTATGGGGCTGAAGCTTTCTTT. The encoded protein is CASSPLRDWYGAEAFF.